This is a list of T cell receptor beta chains from one sample in a study of cytomegalovirus exposure and HLA in healthy donors. The repertoire was sequenced with immunoSEQ multiplex PCR; TCRdb's copy has only in-frame clones and lacks some. The table has over 250,000 clones, about 75% seen once. Sequencing used PBMCs. Source of these receptors: a female donor in good health and CMV-seronegative. CDR3s leave out the opening cysteine and the closing phenylalanine or tryptophan.

TRBV6-4 13 ASSDSGGTYNEQF
TRBV12-5 12 ASGLVVDTGELF
TRBV2 12 ASSMGQGDEKLF
TRBV2 12 ASSKTSGSYEQY
TRBV5-1 11 ASSQTENTEAF
TRBV5-1 13 ASSLNRDSQETQY
TRBV19 13 ASSIVGQGNTEAF
TRBV28 11 AMGTPGLNEQF
TRBV10-3 13 AIRAEAPSYNEQF
TRBV5-1 14 ASSERTSGSTDTQY
TRBV7-8 13 ASSPDQDSREKLF
TRBV7-2 13 ASSLERSYNSPLH
TRBV11-2 12 ASSLVQQGHEQY
TRBV6-1 10 ASSQGGGTQY
TRBV6-1 12 ASSERQGGQPQH
TRBV6-1 12 ASSEPGQNNEQF
TRBV7-8 15 ASSLARGRGRFGELF
TRBV11-3 13 ASSFGGTPGETQY
TRBV19 14 ASSRTSGSFIETQY